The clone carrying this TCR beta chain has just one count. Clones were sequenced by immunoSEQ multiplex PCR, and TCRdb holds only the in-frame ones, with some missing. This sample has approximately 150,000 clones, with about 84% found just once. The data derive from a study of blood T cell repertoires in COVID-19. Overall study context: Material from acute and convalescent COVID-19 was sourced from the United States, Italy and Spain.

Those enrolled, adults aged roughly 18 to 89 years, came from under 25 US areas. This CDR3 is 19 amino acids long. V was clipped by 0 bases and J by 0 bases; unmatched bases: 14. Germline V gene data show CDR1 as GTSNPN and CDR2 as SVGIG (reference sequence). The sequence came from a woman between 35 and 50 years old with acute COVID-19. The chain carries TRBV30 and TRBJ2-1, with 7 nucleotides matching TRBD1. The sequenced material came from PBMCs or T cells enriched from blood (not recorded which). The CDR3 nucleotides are TGTGCCTGGAGTGTAGGGGGCAGGGGCCTGGATAGCTCCTACAATGAGCAGTTCTTC. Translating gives CAWSVGGRGLDSSYNEQFF.